A selection of T cell receptor beta chains follows, all from one sample in a study of T cell responses to AZD1222 COVID-19 vaccine. Sequencing used immunoSEQ multiplex PCR; TCRdb keeps in-frame clones, though not all of them. The repertoire holds under 130,000 clones, with over 75% as singletons. This specimen was peripheral blood, taken on day 0 of AZD1222 vaccination. All receptors derive from an adult in good health. Both conserved end residues are part of each CDR3. The order of the fields is V gene, D gene, J gene, clone size, CDR3 protein, CDR3 DNA. D genes are given only for firm matches. Only part of the rows carry a size: once, few, many, or a class if the clone is expanded.

v_gene: TRBV4-2
d_gene: -
j_gene: TRBJ2-7
abundance: -
CDR3aa: CASSQDRTEQYF
CDR3nt: TGTGCCAGCAGCCAAGATCGGACCGAGCAGTACTTC

v_gene: TRBV3-1/TRBV3-2
d_gene: TRBD1
j_gene: TRBJ2-5
abundance: -
CDR3aa: CASSPHFLQGAQETQYF
CDR3nt: TGTGCCAGCAGCCCCCACTTCCTACAGGGGGCCCAAGAGACCCAGTACTTC

v_gene: TRBV7-9
d_gene: TRBD2
j_gene: TRBJ2-2
abundance: -
CDR3aa: CASSLEDSGSLLTGELFF
CDR3nt: TGTGCCAGCAGCTTAGAGGATAGCGGGAGCTTACTCACCGGGGAGCTGTTTTTT

v_gene: TRBV5-1
d_gene: TRBD1
j_gene: TRBJ1-1
abundance: -
CDR3aa: CASSATGANTEAFF
CDR3nt: TGCGCCAGCAGCGCTACAGGGGCGAACACTGAAGCTTTCTTT

v_gene: TRBV7-9
d_gene: -
j_gene: TRBJ2-1
abundance: once
CDR3aa: CASTIPDMSYNEQFF
CDR3nt: TGTGCCAGCACCATACCCGATATGTCCTACAATGAGCAGTTCTTC

v_gene: TRBV21-1
d_gene: -
j_gene: TRBJ2-1
abundance: -
CDR3aa: CASSRWTSLPHNEQFF
CDR3nt: TGTGCCAGCAGCAGGTGGACTAGCCTCCCCCACAATGAGCAGTTCTTC

v_gene: TRBV14
d_gene: -
j_gene: TRBJ2-7
abundance: -
CDR3aa: CASSFTTTRYEQYF
CDR3nt: TGTGCCAGCAGCTTTACTACCACACGGTACGAGCAGTACTTC

v_gene: TRBV7-7
d_gene: -
j_gene: TRBJ1-5
abundance: once
CDR3aa: CASSLEGRGNSNQPQHF
CDR3nt: TGTGCTAGCAGCTTAGAGGGTAGAGGGAATAGCAATCAGCCCCAGCATTTT

v_gene: TRBV7-9
d_gene: -
j_gene: TRBJ1-2
abundance: once
CDR3aa: CASSFRPGPNYGYTF
CDR3nt: TGTGCCAGCAGCTTCAGACCCGGGCCAAACTATGGCTACACCTTC

v_gene: TRBV15
d_gene: TRBD1
j_gene: TRBJ1-5
abundance: few
CDR3aa: CATSRGNQGARVNQPQHF
CDR3nt: TGTGCCACCAGCAGGGGCAACCAGGGGGCGCGGGTCAATCAGCCCCAGCATTTT

v_gene: TRBV5-4
d_gene: -
j_gene: TRBJ1-6
abundance: -
CDR3aa: CASSLAPQNSPLHF
CDR3nt: TGTGCCAGCAGCTTGGCACCACAGAATTCACCCCTCCACTTT

v_gene: TRBV4-3
d_gene: TRBD2
j_gene: TRBJ2-1
abundance: -
CDR3aa: CASSQERGGSEQFF
CDR3nt: TGCGCCAGCAGCCAAGAGAGGGGAGGGAGTGAGCAGTTCTTC

v_gene: TRBV2
d_gene: -
j_gene: TRBJ1-2
abundance: -
CDR3aa: CASSAHRDNHGYTF
CDR3nt: TGTGCCAGCAGTGCGCACAGGGATAATCATGGCTACACCTTC

v_gene: TRBV18
d_gene: TRBD1
j_gene: TRBJ1-2
abundance: -
CDR3aa: CASSPTGQGVSGYGYTF
CDR3nt: TGTGCCAGCTCACCAACGGGACAGGGGGTTAGTGGCTATGGCTACACCTTC

v_gene: TRBV7-9
d_gene: -
j_gene: TRBJ1-4
abundance: -
CDR3aa: CASSLPAGIGDEKLFF
CDR3nt: TGTGCCAGCAGCTTGCCCGCAGGGATCGGGGATGAAAAACTGTTTTTT

v_gene: TRBV7-2
d_gene: -
j_gene: TRBJ1-5
abundance: once
CDR3aa: CASSRRVEGNQPQHF
CDR3nt: TGTGCCAGCAGCCGCAGGGTTGAGGGCAATCAGCCCCAGCATTTT

v_gene: TRBV21-1
d_gene: -
j_gene: TRBJ2-1
abundance: -
CDR3aa: CASTLAGGPCYNEQFF
CDR3nt: TGTGCCAGCACTCTAGCGGGAGGGCCTTGCTACAATGAGCAGTTCTTC